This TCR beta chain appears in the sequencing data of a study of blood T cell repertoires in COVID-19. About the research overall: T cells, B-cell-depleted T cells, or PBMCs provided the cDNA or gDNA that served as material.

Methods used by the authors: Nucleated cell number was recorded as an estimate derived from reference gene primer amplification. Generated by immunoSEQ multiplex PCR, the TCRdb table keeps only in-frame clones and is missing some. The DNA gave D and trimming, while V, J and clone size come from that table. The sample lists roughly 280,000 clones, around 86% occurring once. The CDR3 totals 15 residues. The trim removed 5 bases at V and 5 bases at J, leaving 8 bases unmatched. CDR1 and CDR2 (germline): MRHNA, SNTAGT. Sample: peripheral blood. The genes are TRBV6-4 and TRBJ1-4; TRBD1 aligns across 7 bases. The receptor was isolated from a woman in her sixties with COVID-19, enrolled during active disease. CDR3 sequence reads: CASSTDQGGNEKLFF. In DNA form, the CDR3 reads TGTGCCAGCAGTACCGACCAGGGGGGCAATGAAAAACTGTTTTTT.